This T cell receptor (beta chain) was documented in a study of shared clonotypes between healthy human individuals. For the study at large: CD4 naive and CD4 memory each took three plates per donor, while CD8 naive took two and CD8 memory one. Overall study findings and caveats: The represented genetic and exposure-history diversity was limited by the small number of donors. At large depth, rarefaction still showed sorted-subset sequencing to be incomplete. A reduction in generation probabilities was seen for non-shared clonotypes relative to those shared by all four donors.

The V gene end was trimmed by 4 bases and the J gene end by 5 bases; junction bases not matched to a gene: 6. Germline CDR1 SGDLS, CDR2 YYNGEE. The length of the CDR3 is 15 residues. Details on this clone: Its antigen is undetermined.

Here immunoSEQ multiplex PCR was the method, and the copy in TCRdb shows in-frame clones only, minus some. Of 750,000 to 1,000,000 clones in the sample, roughly 92% were seen once. The naive CD8 population came from CD45RO-negative cells selected for CCR7, without terminally differentiated effector memory CD45RA+ cells. The chain couples TRBV9 to TRBJ2-3, with 11 nucleotides matching TRBD2. The sequencing sample was made of naive CD8+ T cells sorted from blood. The origin of this receptor is a young man in good health. The CDR3 spells CASSLSGRAVDTQYF. CDR3 nucleotide sequence: TGTGCCAGCAGCCTTAGCGGGAGGGCCGTAGATACGCAGTATTTT.